The rows below give T cell receptor beta chains drawn from one sample of a study of blood T cells in healthy people across ages. MiXCR, run by TCRdb on the 5' RACE reads, gives a single entry per CDR3 protein. Here the sample spans about 800,000 distinct CDR3 sequences, more than 45% being singletons. Sequenced: blood. These TCRs come from a man aged 25-45 years in good health. Both conserved end residues are part of each CDR3. Each record gives: D gene, V gene, clone size, J gene, CDR3 DNA, CDR3 protein. A D gene is named only where the DNA matches it firmly. Size values are once, few and many counts, or a class for expanded clones, and some rows have none.

D: TRBD2; V: TRBV7-9; size: few; J: TRBJ2-3; DNA: TGTGCCAGCAGCTTACTAGCGGGGGTAGCAGATACGCAGTATTTT; CDR3: CASSLLAGVADTQYF
D: NA; V: TRBV20-1; size: NA; J: TRBJ2-5; DNA: TGCAGTGCTGATAGATTGGGAGGAGAGACCCAGTACTTC; CDR3: CSADRLGGETQYF
D: TRBD2; V: TRBV29-1; size: NA; J: TRBJ2-3; DNA: TGCAGCGTCCAAGTTAGCGGGAGCAGCACAGATACGCAGTATTTT; CDR3: CSVQVSGSSTDTQYF
D: NA; V: TRBV13; size: NA; J: TRBJ2-5; DNA: TGTGCCAGCAGTTGGGGGAGACAAGAGACCCAGTACTTC; CDR3: CASSWGRQETQYF
D: NA; V: TRBV4-3; size: few; J: TRBJ2-7; DNA: TGCGCCAGCAGCCTAGCCCGGGGTTTATCCTACGAGCAGTACTTC; CDR3: CASSLARGLSYEQYF
D: NA; V: TRBV7-2; size: NA; J: TRBJ2-7; DNA: TGTGCCAGCAGCTTAAATGGAGGGTTCGATGAGCAGTACTTC; CDR3: CASSLNGGFDEQYF
D: NA; V: TRBV30; size: few; J: TRBJ1-2; DNA: TGTGCCTGGAGTGTACGTCCCAGCTATGGCTACACCTTC; CDR3: CAWSVRPSYGYTF
D: NA; V: TRBV7-9; size: NA; J: TRBJ1-5; DNA: TGTGCCAGCAGACAGCGAGAAAATCAGCCCCAGCATTTT; CDR3: CASRQRENQPQHF
D: TRBD1; V: TRBV5-5; size: NA; J: TRBJ2-4; DNA: TGTGCCAGCAGGGCGCAGGGGGACATTCAGTACTTC; CDR3: CASRAQGDIQYF
D: TRBD2; V: TRBV28; size: few; J: TRBJ2-5; DNA: TGTGCCAGCAGTTTCGCTCGGGCGGGGGGGGAGACCCAGTACTTC; CDR3: CASSFARAGGETQYF
D: NA; V: TRBV2; size: few; J: TRBJ2-3; DNA: TGTGCCAGTCTATCCGCCTACACAGATACGCAGTATTTT; CDR3: CASLSAYTDTQYF
D: NA; V: TRBV6-1; size: NA; J: TRBJ1-5; DNA: TGTGCCAGCAACGATGCCGGGGGGAGGCATCAGCCCCAGCATTTT; CDR3: CASNDAGGRHQPQHF
D: TRBD1; V: TRBV7-9; size: NA; J: TRBJ2-3; DNA: TGTGCCAGCAGCCCGTCGACAGGGGGTAGCACAGATACGCAGTATTTT; CDR3: CASSPSTGGSTDTQYF
D: NA; V: TRBV27; size: NA; J: TRBJ2-4; DNA: TGTGCCAGCAGTTTATCAATTGGGTCCGGGCCAGGCATTCAGTACTTC; CDR3: CASSLSIGSGPGIQYF
D: NA; V: TRBV27; size: once; J: TRBJ2-2; DNA: TGTGCCAGCAGTTTGGGTCTCGGAGGTAGCGCCGGGGAGCTGTTTTTT; CDR3: CASSLGLGGSAGELFF
D: TRBD1; V: TRBV12-3/TRBV12-4; size: NA; J: TRBJ2-5; DNA: TGTGCCAGCAGTCTGGGACAGGGAGGAGAGACCCAGTACTTC; CDR3: CASSLGQGGETQYF
D: TRBD1; V: TRBV10-3; size: NA; J: TRBJ1-5; DNA: TGTGCCATCAGTGAGTCGCGGGACAGTAGCAATCAGCCCCAGCATTTT; CDR3: CAISESRDSSNQPQHF
D: TRBD1; V: TRBV6-5; size: NA; J: TRBJ2-7; DNA: TGTGCCAGCAGTTTGCCTCCGGGACAGCCATTCTTCTACGAGCAGTACTTC; CDR3: CASSLPPGQPFFYEQYF
D: NA; V: TRBV3-1; size: NA; J: TRBJ2-7; DNA: TGTGCCAGCAGCCTCGGGAAGAAAGCCTACGAGCAGTACTTC; CDR3: CASSLGKKAYEQYF
D: NA; V: TRBV6-6; size: NA; J: TRBJ2-3; DNA: TGTGCCAGCAGTTACTCCCAAGATACGCAGTATTTT; CDR3: CASSYSQDTQYF
D: NA; V: TRBV10-3; size: NA; J: TRBJ1-2; DNA: TGTGCCATCAGTGGACAGGAGTACTATGGCTACACCTTC; CDR3: CAISGQEYYGYTF
D: NA; V: TRBV10-3; size: NA; J: TRBJ2-5; DNA: TGTGCCATCAGTGAGATTCCTAAGGGGGTGAAATTGAACAATGAGCAGTACTTC; CDR3: CAISEIPKGVKLNNEQYF
D: NA; V: TRBV28; size: few; J: TRBJ2-5; DNA: TGTGCCAGCAGTCTAACGATATGGGAGACCCAGTACTTC; CDR3: CASSLTIWETQYF
D: NA; V: TRBV5-6; size: NA; J: TRBJ1-2; DNA: TGTGCCAGCAGCCCGATATTTAACTATGGCTACACCTTC; CDR3: CASSPIFNYGYTF
D: NA; V: TRBV10-3; size: NA; J: TRBJ2-6; DNA: TGTGCCATCAAAGGGGAGGGGGCTGGGGCCAACGTCCTGACTTTC; CDR3: CAIKGEGAGANVLTF
D: NA; V: TRBV4-3; size: NA; J: TRBJ2-1; DNA: TGCGCCAGCAGCCGCAATCGTTTCGATGAGCAGTTCTTC; CDR3: CASSRNRFDEQFF
D: TRBD2; V: TRBV27; size: NA; J: TRBJ2-1; DNA: TGTGCCAGCAGTCCCAACCAGAGAAGCGGGAGTCGTGATGAGCAGTTCTTC; CDR3: CASSPNQRSGSRDEQFF
D: TRBD1; V: TRBV28; size: NA; J: TRBJ2-7; DNA: TGTGCCAGCAGTCTCGGGACAGGGAACAAAGAGCAGTACTTC; CDR3: CASSLGTGNKEQYF